Here is one T cell receptor beta chain with its context. The sample is drawn from a study of T-cell reconstitution after alpha-beta-depleted transplantation in children. Unique molecular identifiers were used in preparing the TCRbeta library. TCRdb redid the calling of the PCR reads with MiXCR, one entry per CDR3 protein. The sample holds about a million distinct CDR3 sequences, about 29% seen once. The CDR3 has 18 residues. Trimming took 4 bases from V and 3 from J, leaving 22 bases between them. Per the germline V gene, CDR1 is SGHRS and CDR2 is YFSETQ. The material sequenced was PBMCs, mostly from graft donor cells, taken 360 days after TCRalphabeta/CD19-depleted stem cell transplant. The chain is built from TRBV5-1 and TRBJ2-2; D perhaps matches TRBD1 (6 bases). This sequence originates from a boy less than two years old who had a stem cell transplant for SCID, so the T cells may come from the graft donor. This CDR3 reads CASSRKLDSQRDTGELFF. The CDR3 DNA sequence: TGCGCCAGCAGCAGGAAGTTGGACAGCCAAAGAGACACCGGGGAGCTGTTTTTT.